A single sample gave rise to the 27 T cell receptor beta chains below, sequenced in a study of T-cell reconstitution after alpha-beta-depleted transplantation in children (dated by TCRdb to the mid-2010s). This sample's treatment or condition label indicates: allogeneic hematopoietic cell transplantation with graft depleted of TCRalphabeta T cells and CD19 B cells. To prepare the library, PCR was applied. TCRdb names Illumina HiSeq 2500 as the instrument used. Molecular barcoding was employed in the preparation of TCR libraries, with unique molecular identifiers being used to normalize TCRbeta repertoire quantification. Through fastp at Q25 and MiXCR, TCRdb rebuilt clones from the public reads, retaining in-frame beta chains. Rows with one shared CDR3 protein collapse into an entry with the most common genes and DNA. The sample includes about a million distinct CDR3 sequences, with less than 30% observed a single time. 28% of the sample is in the top ten clones.

The source material was PBMCs, mostly from graft donor cells, sampled 360 days after TCRalphabeta/CD19-depleted stem cell transplant. The receptor source for this set is a boy less than two years old who had a stem cell transplant for SCID, so the T cells may come from the graft donor.

The chain combines TRBV5-1 with TRBJ1-2, with 9 bases lining up with TRBD1. The CDR3 is 15 residues long. V dropped 5 bases and J dropped 7; count of bases not matched to a gene: 12. Germline CDR1 SGHRS, CDR2 YFSETQ. The CDR3 DNA reads TGCGCCAGCAGACTTAATCCTACAGGGGGCGCTGGCTACACCTTC. Its translation is CASRLNPTGGAGYTF. Combining the CDR3 with reference TRBV5-1 and TRBJ1-2 gives the whole variable domain KAGVTQTPRYLIKTRGQQVTLSCSPISGHRSVSWYQQTPGQGLQFLFEYFSETQRNKGNFPGRFSGRQFSNSRSEMNVSTLELGDSALYLCASRLNPTGGAGYTFGSGTRLTVV.

This clonotype was detected ten times or more. The CDR3 loop is CSGRQGDGNTIYF. For the CDR3, the DNA is TGCAGCGGACGACAGGGTGATGGAAACACCATATATTTT. The V and J genes are TRBV29-1 and TRBJ1-3; 7 nucleotides match TRBD1. CDR1 is SQVTM, CDR2 ANQGSEA, per germline. The CDR3 consists of 13 residues. V lost 7 bases to trimming and J lost 3 bases; unmatched junction nucleotides: 6.

The V call is TRBV12-3 or TRBV12-4, the J call TRBJ2-7, with 9 bases lining up with TRBD2. V shed 6 bases, J shed 6 bases, and the junction held 9 bases outside the gene matches. The CDR3 extends over 14 amino acids. The CDR3 DNA follows: TGTGCCAGCAGGTCCGGGGCGGGGGGGCCCGAGCAGTACTTC. It specifies CASRSGAGGPEQYF.

The rearrangement joins TRBV5-5 to TRBJ1-1; a weak D match, TRBD1 (5 bases). Germline V lookup: CDR1 SGHKS, CDR2 YYEKEE (reference sequence). The CDR3 covers 15 residues. Trimming took 4 bases from V and 1 from J, leaving 14 bases between them. The CDR3 loop is CASSGGYAWNTEAFF. The CDR3 nucleotides are TGTGCCAGCAGCGGGGGGTATGCATGGAACACTGAAGCTTTCTTT.

V gene TRBV27 combines with J gene TRBJ2-7; 7 nucleotides line up with TRBD2. After removal of 5 bases from V and 3 bases from J, the junction contained 10 bases not matched to a gene. CDR3 length equals 15 residues. CDR1 and CDR2 from the germline V gene are MNHEY and SMNVEV (reference sequence). The CDR3 loop is CASSPSGPAFYEQYF. The CDR3 DNA follows: TGTGCCAGCAGTCCTAGCGGCCCAGCGTTCTACGAGCAGTACTTC.

The chain employs TRBV4-2 and TRBJ2-2; D not certain. The V gene's germline CDR1 is LGHNA and CDR2 YNFKEQ. Between the trimmed V and J ends, which lost 4 bases and 5 bases, there was a span of 17 bases. The CDR3 has 16 amino acids. This chain's CDR3 is CASSPTESLRTGELFF. The CDR3 region has the DNA TGTGCCAGCAGCCCCACGGAGAGTTTGAGGACCGGGGAGCTGTTTTTT.

This clonotype was picked up a small number of times. The chain carries TRBV19 and TRBJ2-1; D unclear. Trimming shortened V by 3 bases and J by 4 bases, and 7 bases separated the two germline ends. The CDR3 length is 13 residues. Per germline, CDR1 LNHDA and CDR2 SQIVND (reference sequence). The CDR3 sequence: CASSMHGYNEQFF. The DNA for the CDR3 is TGTGCCAGTAGTATGCACGGATACAATGAGCAGTTCTTC.

This clonotype was seen repeatedly, ten times or more. This chain uses TRBV4-2 with TRBJ1-2; the D gene is possibly TRBD1 (6 bases). The germline V and J ends were trimmed by 4 bases and 3 bases, with 18 bases remaining between them. The CDR3 has 16 residues. Germline V gene lookup returns CDR1 LGHNA and CDR2 YNFKEQ. For the CDR3, the DNA is TGTGCCAGCAGCCTAAGGGGGGGAGTATGGGACTATGGCTACACCTTC. The encoded protein is CASSLRGGVWDYGYTF.

The chain employs TRBV18 and TRBJ2-3; no reliable D call. Germline V CDR1 and CDR2: KGHSH, LQKENI. The CDR3 contains 12 residues. V lost 3 bases and J lost 6, with 7 bases in between. CDR3 in DNA: TGTGCCAGCTCACCCCATGGCGATACGCAGTATTTT. It specifies CASSPHGDTQYF.

The chain recombines TRBV9 with TRBJ2-7; no reliable D call. The CDR3 runs to 13 residues. The V gene lost 2 bases and the J gene lost 6 bases, with 12 bases spanning the gap. Germline CDR1 and CDR2: SGDLS and YYNGEE. This chain's CDR3 is CASSVGPSAEQYF. CDR3 DNA sequence: TGTGCCAGCAGCGTTGGTCCGTCCGCCGAGCAGTACTTC.

The rearrangement uses TRBV12-3 or TRBV12-4 and TRBJ2-1, with TRBD2 as a possible D gene (6 bases). The CDR3 loop spans 14 amino acids. V was shortened by 3 bases and J by 9 bases, with 15 bases between the two germline ends. CDR3 DNA: TGTGCCAGCAGTTTTCAGGGTGGAGGGAGTGAGCAGTTCTTC. Amino acid sequence: CASSFQGGGSEQFF.

Only a few counts were recorded for this clonotype. The chain joins TRBV7-9 to TRBJ1-5, with no clear D. Germline CDR1 reads SEHNR; CDR2 reads FQNEAQ (reference sequence). This CDR3 spans 16 amino acids. Between the trimmed V and J ends, which lost 5 bases and 0 bases, there was a span of 14 bases. The CDR3 DNA reads TGTGCCAGCAGCCAAAATCCCCCACCTAGCAATCAGCCCCAGCATTTT. Protein sequence: CASSQNPPPSNQPQHF. Complete variable domain (other parts from reference TRBV7-9 and TRBJ1-5): DTGVSQNPRHKITKRGQNVTFRCDPISEHNRLYWYRQTLGQGPEFLTYFQNEAQLEKSRLLSDRFSAERPKGSFSTLEIQRTEQGDSAMYLCASSQNPPPSNQPQHFGDGTRLSIL.

In this sample, this clonotype turned up a few times. The rearrangement joins TRBV12-3 or TRBV12-4 to TRBJ1-5; 11 nucleotides match TRBD1. V lost 2 bases and J lost 7; bases outside the gene matches: 4. This CDR3 has 15 amino acids. This CDR3 is CASSLKGQGGQPQHF. CDR3 in DNA: TGTGCCAGCAGTTTAAAGGGACAGGGGGGACAGCCCCAGCATTTT.

This clonotype occurred many times. The CDR3 region is CASSLRGSGTEAFF. CDR3 in DNA: TGTGCCAGCAGCTTGCGGGGGTCGGGCACTGAAGCTTTCTTT. The V call is TRBV5-6, the J call TRBJ1-1; tentative D call: TRBD1 (5 bases). CDR1 and CDR2 (germline): SGHDT, YYEEEE. This CDR3 is 14 amino acids long. Between the trimmed V and J ends, which lost 1 base and 4 bases, there was a span of 11 bases.

This clonotype was counted many times. The chain is built from TRBV10-3 and TRBJ2-3; no definite D call. CDR3 size: 15 residues. V lost 0 bases and J 2 bases, leaving 9 bases between the germline ends. Germline V lookup: CDR1 ENHRY, CDR2 SYGVKD. In nucleotides, the CDR3 is TGTGCCATCAGTGAGTCGAGTGCCCCCACAGATACGCAGTATTTT. Protein product: CAISESSAPTDTQYF.

This clonotype has more than one count but fewer than ten. The chain uses TRBV9 and TRBJ2-1, with 12 bases identical to TRBD2. Germline V gives CDR1 SGDLS, CDR2 YYNGEE. This CDR3 region has 15 residues. V was clipped by 1 base and J by 13 bases; unmatched bases: 9. Here the CDR3 reads CASSVSLAGGPRQFF. The CDR3 DNA reads TGTGCCAGCAGCGTAAGTCTAGCGGGGGGGCCGCGCCAGTTCTTC.

J is TRBJ2-3 and V is TRBV24-1; the match to TRBD2 covers 12 bases. V gave up 6 bases and J gave up 3 bases; unmatched junction bases: 3. Germline CDR1 and CDR2: KGHDR and SFDVKD. The CDR3 is 15 residues long. CDR3 loop: CATSRLAGETDTQYF. The CDR3 nucleotides read TGTGCCACCAGTAGACTAGCGGGAGAAACAGATACGCAGTATTTT.

DNA of the CDR3: TGTGCCAGCAGTTTATCGAATCCCGACAGCCGAGGATTTATTAACTATGGCTACACCTTC. This sequence encodes CASSLSNPDSRGFINYGYTF. The chain joins TRBV27 to TRBJ1-2; possible D gene TRBD1, 5 bases. V was clipped by 0 bases and J by 1 base, with 24 bases between them. CDR1 and CDR2 (germline): MNHEY, SMNVEV (reference sequence). The CDR3 extends over 20 amino acids.

The V and J genes are TRBV4-1 and TRBJ2-7; 7 bases line up with TRBD1. This CDR3 is 15 amino acids long. J lost 2 bases, V lost 0 bases, and 4 bases had no gene match. CDR1 MGHRA and CDR2 YSYEKL come from the germline V gene. The CDR3 region is CASSQEGQVPYEQYF. In DNA, the CDR3 is TGCGCCAGCAGCCAAGAAGGACAGGTCCCCTACGAGCAGTACTTC.

There are a few counts of this clonotype. The J gene is TRBJ2-7, the V gene TRBV7-8; perhaps D is TRBD1 or TRBD2 (5 bases each). V lost 1 base and J lost 0, with 16 bases in between. The length of the CDR3 is 17 residues. CDR1 and CDR2 (germline): SGHVS, FQNEAQ. DNA for the CDR3: TGTGCCAGCAGCTTAGGCCTGTCCGGGGCCCCCTCCTACGAGCAGTACTTC. Translation gives CASSLGLSGAPSYEQYF.

This clonotype was observed a handful of times. The chain joins TRBV3-1 to TRBJ2-1; D is perhaps TRBD2 (6 bases). Trimming left V 1 base short and J 0 bases short, with 19 bases between. Looked up from germline, CDR1 is LGHDT and CDR2 is YNNKEL (reference sequence). The CDR3 totals 19 residues. In DNA form, the CDR3 reads TGTGCCAGCAGCCAAGTCTTGAGGGACTTCGTCCGCTCCTACAATGAGCAGTTCTTC. This gives the protein CASSQVLRDFVRSYNEQFF.

This clonotype has a count of ten or more. A read error may produce the germline difference seen at one junction end. The chain has TRBV5-1 and TRBJ2-7; possibly TRBD1 for D (6 bases). This CDR3 spans 12 amino acids. Germline V gives CDR1 SGHRS, CDR2 YFSETQ. For the CDR3, the DNA is TGTGCCAGCAGCTCGGACAGATACGAGCAGTACTTC. As protein: CASSSDRYEQYF.

The V call is TRBV27, the J call TRBJ2-1, with D possibly TRBD1 on 6 matching bases. Trimming removed 5 bases from V and 6 bases from J, with 20 bases in between. Per the germline V gene, CDR1 is MNHEY and CDR2 is SMNVEV (reference sequence). The CDR3 has 16 amino acids. DNA of the CDR3: TGTGCCAGCAGTCGGAATGGGGGCTTGAGCCTCAATGAGCAGTTCTTC. Its translation is CASSRNGGLSLNEQFF.

The gene calls are TRBV6-5 and TRBJ1-6; no definite D call. CDR3 length: 15 amino acids. V lost 3 bases to trimming and J lost 7 bases, with 13 bases between them. Germline CDR1 and CDR2: MNHEY and SVGAGI. The CDR3: CASSYRSRGNSPLHF. The CDR3 nucleotides read TGTGCCAGCAGTTATAGATCCCGAGGCAATTCACCCCTCCACTTT.

The chain uses TRBV20-1 and TRBJ2-7; 12 bases agree with TRBD2. The CDR3 runs to 17 residues. Germline V CDR1 and CDR2: DFQATT, SNEGSKA (reference sequence). The J segment lost 1 base and the V segment lost 0 bases, leaving 7 bases of the junction unmatched. The CDR3 region has the DNA TGCAGTGCTAGAGATCCCCAGACTAGCGGGGGATCCTACGAGCAGTACTTC. Its translation: CSARDPQTSGGSYEQYF.

V gene TRBV5-1 combines with J gene TRBJ2-1; D perhaps matches TRBD2 (5 bases). The CDR3 is 12 amino acids. Germline V gene data show CDR1 as SGHRS and CDR2 as YFSETQ. Trimming stripped 3 bases from V and 10 bases from J, with 11 bases between. CDR3 protein: CASSWETGEQFF. The CDR3 DNA reads TGCGCCAGCAGCTGGGAGACGGGCGAGCAGTTCTTC.

V is TRBV7-9 and J is TRBJ2-7; 8 nucleotides match TRBD1. Germline V lookup: CDR1 SEHNR, CDR2 FQNEAQ (reference sequence). This CDR3 contains 16 residues. J gave up 0 bases and V 2 bases, and 6 bases lay outside the gene matches. The CDR3 nucleotides are TGTGCCAGCAGCTTACCTACTGACAGGGGCTCCTACGAGCAGTACTTC. This translates into CASSLPTDRGSYEQYF.